The clone carrying this TCR beta chain was picked up a small number of times. Its antigen remains unknown. The data were obtained in a study of T-cell memory formation after mild COVID-19. Broader study findings: Cross-reactive memory appears to have joined, as suggested by some responding clones showing up in pre-infection memory.

The CDR3 consists of 15 residues. With 4 bases removed from V and 3 bases from J, the gap between germline ends came to 16 bases. Germline assignment: CDR1 SGHNT and CDR2 YYREEE (reference sequence). TCRdb re-derived calls from the 5' RACE reads in MiXCR, one entry per CDR3 protein. The sample lists about 600,000 distinct CDR3 sequences; about 22% were seen once. The chain is built from TRBV5-4 and TRBJ1-2; perhaps TRBD1 as D (6 bases). Sample: PBMCs or a T cell subset sorted from them (not recorded which). This clonotype was sampled from an adult woman who had mild COVID-19 (a few samples of this study predate the infection). Cell type and time point are not known. CDR3 bases: TGTGCCAGCAGCGCCCCCCAGGGGAAGGACTATGGCTACACCTTC. This encodes CASSAPQGKDYGYTF. Supplemented by reference TRBV5-4 and TRBJ1-2, the full variable domain reads ETGVTQSPTHLIKTRGQQVTLRCSSQSGHNTVSWYQQALGQGPQFIFQYYREEENGRGNFPPRFSGLQFPNYSSELNVNALELDDSALYLCASSAPQGKDYGYTFGSGTRLTVV.